The next 2 T cell receptor beta chains were all read from a single sample in a study of T cell clonality in common variable immunodeficiency. TCRdb's table, derived via immunoSEQ multiplex PCR, lists solely in-frame clones and lacks some. The record shows tens of thousands of clones for this sample, with no singletons present. Sequencing was done on a sample of peripheral blood mononuclear cells. The source of these receptors is a person between 18 and 69 years old in good health.

This clone appeared many times. The read terminates 3 residues before the CDR3 end, so the remaining end is supplied by the germline J gene. This chain connects TRBV12-3 or TRBV12-4 to TRBJ2-1, with 9 bases fitting TRBD1. The CDR3 is 13 amino acids. V was clipped by 6 bases and J by 8 bases; unmatched bases: 5. CDR3 amino acids: CASRQGAGDEQFF. The part of the CDR3 DNA that was read is TGTGCCAGCAGACAGGGGGCGGGAGATGAG.

This clone has ten or more counts. The sequence runs out 3 residues before the end of the CDR3; the remainder is reconstructed from the germline J gene. This chain uses TRBV5-1 with TRBJ2-1; 8 bases line up with TRBD1. J lost 7 bases, V lost 4 bases, and 4 bases had no gene match. CDR3 length: 13 residues. Germline CDR1 SGHRS, CDR2 YFSETQ. CDR3 loop: CASSTGQGNEQFF. Partial CDR3 DNA: TGCGCCAGCAGCACCGGACAGGGAAATGAG.